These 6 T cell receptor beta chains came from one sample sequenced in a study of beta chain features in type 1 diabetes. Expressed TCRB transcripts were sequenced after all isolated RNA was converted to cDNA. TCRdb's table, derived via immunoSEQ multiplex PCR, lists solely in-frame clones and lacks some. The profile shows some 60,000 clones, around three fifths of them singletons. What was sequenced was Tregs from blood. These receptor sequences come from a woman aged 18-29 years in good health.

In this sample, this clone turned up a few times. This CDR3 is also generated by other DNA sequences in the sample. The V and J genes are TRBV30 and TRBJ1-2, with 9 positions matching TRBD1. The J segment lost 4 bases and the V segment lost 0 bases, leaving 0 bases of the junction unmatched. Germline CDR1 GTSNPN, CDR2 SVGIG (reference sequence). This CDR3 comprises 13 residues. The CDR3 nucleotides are TGTGCCTGGAGTGTACAGGGGGCCTATGGCTACACCTTC. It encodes CAWSVQGAYGYTF.

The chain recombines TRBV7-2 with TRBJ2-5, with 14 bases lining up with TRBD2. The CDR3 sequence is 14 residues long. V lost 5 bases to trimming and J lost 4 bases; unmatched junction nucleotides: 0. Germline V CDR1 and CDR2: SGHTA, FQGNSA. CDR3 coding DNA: TGTGCCAGCAGCGGGACTAGCGGGGGAGAGACCCAGTACTTC. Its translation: CASSGTSGGETQYF.

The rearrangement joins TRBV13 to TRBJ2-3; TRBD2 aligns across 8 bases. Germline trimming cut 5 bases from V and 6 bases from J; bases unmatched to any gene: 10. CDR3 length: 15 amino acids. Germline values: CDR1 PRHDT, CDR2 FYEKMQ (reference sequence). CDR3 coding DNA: TGTGCCAGCAGCCCCGGGAGGGCGGGAGTGGATACGCAGTATTTT. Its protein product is CASSPGRAGVDTQYF.

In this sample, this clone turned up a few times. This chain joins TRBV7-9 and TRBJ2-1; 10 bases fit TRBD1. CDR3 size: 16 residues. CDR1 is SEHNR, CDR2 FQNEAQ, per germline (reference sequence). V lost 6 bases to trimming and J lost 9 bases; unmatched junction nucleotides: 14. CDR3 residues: CASSFIPGQGRGEQFF. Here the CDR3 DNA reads TGTGCCAGCAGTTTTATACCGGGACAGGGGAGGGGTGAGCAGTTCTTC.

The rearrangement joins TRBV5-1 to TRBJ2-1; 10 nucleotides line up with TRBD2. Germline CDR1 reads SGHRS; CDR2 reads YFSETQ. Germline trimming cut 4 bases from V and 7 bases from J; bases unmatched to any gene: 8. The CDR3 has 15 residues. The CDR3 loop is CASSPLAGGQNEQFF. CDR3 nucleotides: TGCGCCAGCAGCCCCTTAGCGGGGGGCCAGAATGAGCAGTTCTTC.

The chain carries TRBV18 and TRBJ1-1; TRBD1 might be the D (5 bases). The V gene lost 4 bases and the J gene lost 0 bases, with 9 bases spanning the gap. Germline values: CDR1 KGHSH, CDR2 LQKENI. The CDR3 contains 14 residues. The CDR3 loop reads CASSLGVMNTEAFF. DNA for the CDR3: TGTGCCAGCTCACTAGGGGTAATGAACACTGAAGCTTTCTTT.